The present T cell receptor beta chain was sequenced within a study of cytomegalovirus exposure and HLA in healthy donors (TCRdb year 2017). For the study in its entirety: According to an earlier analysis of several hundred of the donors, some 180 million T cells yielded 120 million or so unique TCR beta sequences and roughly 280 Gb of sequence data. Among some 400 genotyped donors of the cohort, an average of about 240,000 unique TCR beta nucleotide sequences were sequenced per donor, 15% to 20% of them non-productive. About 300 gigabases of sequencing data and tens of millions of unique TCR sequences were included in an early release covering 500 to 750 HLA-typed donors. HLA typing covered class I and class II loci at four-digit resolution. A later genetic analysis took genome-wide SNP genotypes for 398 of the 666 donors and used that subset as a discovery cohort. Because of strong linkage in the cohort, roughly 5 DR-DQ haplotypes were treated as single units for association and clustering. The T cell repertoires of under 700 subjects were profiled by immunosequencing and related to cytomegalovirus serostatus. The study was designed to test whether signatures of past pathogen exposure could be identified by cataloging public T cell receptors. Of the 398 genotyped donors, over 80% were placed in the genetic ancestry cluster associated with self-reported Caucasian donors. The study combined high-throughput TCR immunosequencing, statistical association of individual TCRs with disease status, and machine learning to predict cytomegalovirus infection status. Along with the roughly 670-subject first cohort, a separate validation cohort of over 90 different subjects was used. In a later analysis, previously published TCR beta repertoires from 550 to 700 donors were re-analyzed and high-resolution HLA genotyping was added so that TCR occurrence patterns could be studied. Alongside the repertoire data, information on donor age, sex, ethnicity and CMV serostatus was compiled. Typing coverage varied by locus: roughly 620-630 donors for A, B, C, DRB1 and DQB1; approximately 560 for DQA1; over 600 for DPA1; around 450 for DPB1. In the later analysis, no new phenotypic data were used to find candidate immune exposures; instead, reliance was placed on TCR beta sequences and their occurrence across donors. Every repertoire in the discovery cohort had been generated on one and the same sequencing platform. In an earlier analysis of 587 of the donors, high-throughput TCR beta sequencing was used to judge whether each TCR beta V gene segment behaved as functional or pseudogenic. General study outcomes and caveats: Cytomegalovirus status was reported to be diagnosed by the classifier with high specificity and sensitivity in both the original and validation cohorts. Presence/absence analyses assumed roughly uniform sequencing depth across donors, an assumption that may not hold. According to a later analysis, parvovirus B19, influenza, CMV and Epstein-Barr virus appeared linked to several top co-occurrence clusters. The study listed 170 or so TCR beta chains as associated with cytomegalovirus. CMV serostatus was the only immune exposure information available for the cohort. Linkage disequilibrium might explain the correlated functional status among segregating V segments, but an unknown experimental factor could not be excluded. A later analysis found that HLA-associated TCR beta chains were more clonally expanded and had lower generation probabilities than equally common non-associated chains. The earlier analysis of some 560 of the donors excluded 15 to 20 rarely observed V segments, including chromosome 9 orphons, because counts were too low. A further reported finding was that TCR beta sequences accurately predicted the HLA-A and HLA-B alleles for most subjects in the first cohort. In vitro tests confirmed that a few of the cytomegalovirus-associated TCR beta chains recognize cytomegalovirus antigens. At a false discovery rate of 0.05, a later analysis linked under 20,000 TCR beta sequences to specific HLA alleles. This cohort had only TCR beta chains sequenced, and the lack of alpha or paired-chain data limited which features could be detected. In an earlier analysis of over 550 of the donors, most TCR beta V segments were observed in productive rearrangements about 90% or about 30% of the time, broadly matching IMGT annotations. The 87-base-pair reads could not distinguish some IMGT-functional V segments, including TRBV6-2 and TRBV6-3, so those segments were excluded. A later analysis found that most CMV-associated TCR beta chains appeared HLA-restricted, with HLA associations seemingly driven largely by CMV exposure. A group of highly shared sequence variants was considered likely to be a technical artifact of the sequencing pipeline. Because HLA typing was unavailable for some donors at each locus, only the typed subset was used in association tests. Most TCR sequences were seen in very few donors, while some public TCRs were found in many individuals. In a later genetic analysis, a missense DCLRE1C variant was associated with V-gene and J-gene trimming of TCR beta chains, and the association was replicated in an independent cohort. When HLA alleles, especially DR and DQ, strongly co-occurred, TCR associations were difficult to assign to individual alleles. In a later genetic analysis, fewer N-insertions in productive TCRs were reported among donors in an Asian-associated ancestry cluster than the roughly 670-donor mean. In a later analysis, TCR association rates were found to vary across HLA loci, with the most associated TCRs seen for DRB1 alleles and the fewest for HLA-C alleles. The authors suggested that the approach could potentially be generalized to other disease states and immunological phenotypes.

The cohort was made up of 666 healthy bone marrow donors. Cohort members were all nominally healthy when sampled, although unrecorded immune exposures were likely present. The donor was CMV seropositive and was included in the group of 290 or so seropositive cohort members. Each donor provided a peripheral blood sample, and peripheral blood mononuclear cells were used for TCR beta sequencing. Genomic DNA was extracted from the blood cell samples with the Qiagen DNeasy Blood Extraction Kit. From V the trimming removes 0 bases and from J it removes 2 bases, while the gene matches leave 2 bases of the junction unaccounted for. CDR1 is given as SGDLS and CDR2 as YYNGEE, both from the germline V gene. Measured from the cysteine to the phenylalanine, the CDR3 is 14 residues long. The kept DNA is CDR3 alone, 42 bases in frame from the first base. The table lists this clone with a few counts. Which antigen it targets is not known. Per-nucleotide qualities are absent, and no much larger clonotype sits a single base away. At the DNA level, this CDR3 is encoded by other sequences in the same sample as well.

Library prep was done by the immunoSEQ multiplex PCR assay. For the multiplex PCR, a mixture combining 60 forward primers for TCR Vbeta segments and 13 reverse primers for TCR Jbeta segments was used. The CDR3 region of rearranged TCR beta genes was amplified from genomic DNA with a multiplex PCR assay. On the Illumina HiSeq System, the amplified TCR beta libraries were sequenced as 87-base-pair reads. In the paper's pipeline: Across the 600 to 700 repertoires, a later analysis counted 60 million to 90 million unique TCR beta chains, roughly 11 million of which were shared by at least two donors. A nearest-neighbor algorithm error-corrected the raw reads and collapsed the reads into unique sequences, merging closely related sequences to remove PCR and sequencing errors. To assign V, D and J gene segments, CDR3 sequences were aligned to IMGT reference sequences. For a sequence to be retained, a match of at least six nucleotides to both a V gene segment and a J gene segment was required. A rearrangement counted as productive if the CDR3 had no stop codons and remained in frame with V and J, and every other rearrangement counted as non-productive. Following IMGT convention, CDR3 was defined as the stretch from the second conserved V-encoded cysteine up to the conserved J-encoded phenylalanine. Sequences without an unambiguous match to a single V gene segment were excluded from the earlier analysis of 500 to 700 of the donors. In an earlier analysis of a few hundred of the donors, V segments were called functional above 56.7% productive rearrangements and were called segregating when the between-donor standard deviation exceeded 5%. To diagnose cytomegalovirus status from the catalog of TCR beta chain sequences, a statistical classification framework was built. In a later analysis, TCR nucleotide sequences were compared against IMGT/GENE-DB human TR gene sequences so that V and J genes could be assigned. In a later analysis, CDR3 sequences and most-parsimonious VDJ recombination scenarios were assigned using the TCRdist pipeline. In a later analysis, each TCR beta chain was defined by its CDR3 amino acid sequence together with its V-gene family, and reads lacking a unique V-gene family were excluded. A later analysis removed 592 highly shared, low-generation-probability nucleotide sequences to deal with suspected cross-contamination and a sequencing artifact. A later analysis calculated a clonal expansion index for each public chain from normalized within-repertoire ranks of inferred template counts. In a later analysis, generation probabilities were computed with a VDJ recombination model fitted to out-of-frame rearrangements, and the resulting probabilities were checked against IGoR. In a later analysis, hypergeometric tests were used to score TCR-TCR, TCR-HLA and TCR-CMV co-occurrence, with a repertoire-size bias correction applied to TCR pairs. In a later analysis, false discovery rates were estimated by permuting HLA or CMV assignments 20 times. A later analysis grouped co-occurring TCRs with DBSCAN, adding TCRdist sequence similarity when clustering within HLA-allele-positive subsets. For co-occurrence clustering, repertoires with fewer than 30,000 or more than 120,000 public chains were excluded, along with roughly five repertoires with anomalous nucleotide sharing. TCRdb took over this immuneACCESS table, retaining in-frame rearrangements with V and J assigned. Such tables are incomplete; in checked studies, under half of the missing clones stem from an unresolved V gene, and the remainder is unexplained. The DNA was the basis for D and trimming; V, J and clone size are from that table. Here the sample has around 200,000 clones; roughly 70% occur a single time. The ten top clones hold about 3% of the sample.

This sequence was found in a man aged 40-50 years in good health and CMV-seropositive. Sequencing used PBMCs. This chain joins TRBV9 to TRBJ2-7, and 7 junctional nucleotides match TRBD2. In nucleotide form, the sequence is TGTGCCAGCAGCGTAGGGGGGGGTACCTACGAGCAGTACTTC. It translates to CASSVGGGTYEQYF.